This TCR beta chain stems from a study of Ad26.COV2.S vaccination and SARS-CoV-2 variants. Looking at the study overall: The COV1001 Ad26.COV2.S trial arm included the donor.

Study-wide findings and caveats: Similar non-spike TCR breadth was seen in vaccine and placebo recipients. The study found higher spike-specific TCR breadth in vaccine than placebo recipients.

TCRdb keeps only in-frame clones here, not all; method: immunoSEQ multiplex PCR. Among fewer than 600,000 clones listed, nearly 90% were seen once. About this clone itself: Its cognate antigen is unknown.

Treatment indicated: some 20 received Ad26.COV2.S at low or high dose, single or two shots; 5 received placebo; per-sample allocation not given. The investigators took samples on day 63 after the first vaccine or placebo injection. An adult donor aged 18-55 years was enrolled in Boston. The CDR3 is 14 residues long. The germline V gene encodes CDR1 SGHTA and CDR2 FQGNSA. The V gene lost 2 bases and the J gene lost 0 bases, with 5 bases spanning the gap. The sample consisted of peripheral blood, taken in a trial of Ad26.COV2.S vaccine versus placebo. The TCR sequence derives from a person between 18 and 60 years old who received the Ad26.COV2.S COVID-19 vaccine or a placebo. The chain links TRBV7-2 to TRBJ1-3, with a weak D call TRBD1 (5 bases). CDR3 sequence reads: CASSLRGSGNTIYF. The CDR3 region has the DNA TGTGCCAGCAGCTTAAGGGGCTCTGGAAACACCATATATTTT.